What follows are 11 T cell receptor beta chains derived from one specimen sequenced in a study of blood T cell repertoires in COVID-19. The data were produced by immunoSEQ multiplex PCR, yet TCRdb's version contains in-frame clones alone and is incomplete. There are 250,000 to 400,000 clones in the sample; about nine tenths occur only once, and 1% lies in the top ten. Input material: peripheral blood. The receptors were sampled from a middle-aged man with active or convalescent COVID-19.

The chain links TRBV12-3 or TRBV12-4 to TRBJ2-5; 7 bases are shared with TRBD1. V shed 6 bases, J shed 4 bases, and the junction held 5 bases outside the gene matches. This CDR3 comprises 13 residues. In DNA, the CDR3 is TGTGCCAGCAGATCGACAGGGAGAGAGACCCAGTACTTC. It encodes CASRSTGRETQYF.

V and J are TRBV7-9 and TRBJ1-4, with no clear D. This CDR3 has 12 amino acids. Trimming left V 5 bases short and J 7 bases short, with 8 bases between. The germline V gene encodes CDR1 SEHNR and CDR2 FQNEAQ (reference sequence). The CDR3 DNA is TGTGCCAGCAGCCGAGCTCTTGAAAAACTGTTTTTT. It encodes CASSRALEKLFF.

The V and J genes are TRBV6-5 and TRBJ1-2; the D gene is possibly TRBD1 (5 bases). V was pared by 6 bases and J by 4 bases, with 12 bases between. The CDR3 extends over 13 amino acids. From germline, CDR1 is MNHEY and CDR2 SVGAGI. CDR3 amino acids: CASRATALYGYTF. The DNA of the CDR3 is TGTGCCAGCAGGGCGACAGCGCTCTATGGCTACACCTTC.

This chain's CDR3 is CASRPTSGGSYEQYF. The CDR3 coding sequence is TGTGCCAGCAGGCCGACTAGCGGGGGGTCCTACGAGCAGTACTTC. The chain recombines TRBV28 with TRBJ2-7; 13 bases align to TRBD2. Germline V gene sequence: CDR1 MDHEN, CDR2 SYDVKM. The V gene end was trimmed by 6 bases and the J gene end by 1 base; junction bases not matched to a gene: 3. The CDR3 extends over 15 amino acids.

This chain connects TRBV6-2 or TRBV6-3 to TRBJ1-5, with D possibly being TRBD1 (6 bases). Germline V gene data show CDR1 as MNHEY and CDR2 as SVGEGT. With 2 bases removed from V and 4 bases from J, the gap between germline ends came to 15 bases. The CDR3 loop spans 16 amino acids. CDR3 DNA sequence: TGTGCCAGCAGTTACGGGGGCGTCGGGCAGAATCAGCCCCAGCATTTT. Translating gives CASSYGGVGQNQPQHF.

CDR3 region: CASWDRADSPLHF. CDR3 DNA: TGTGCCAGTTGGGACAGGGCCGATTCACCCCTCCACTTT. The chain recombines TRBV28 with TRBJ1-6; 9 nucleotides match TRBD1. V shed 9 bases, J shed 8 bases, and the junction held 5 bases outside the gene matches. The CDR3 consists of 13 residues. Germline lookup yields CDR1 MDHEN and CDR2 SYDVKM.

The chain links TRBV3-1 (or the pseudogene TRBV3-2) to TRBJ1-2, with D possibly matching TRBD1 (5 bases). The V gene lost 0 bases and the J gene lost 5 bases, with 10 bases spanning the gap. The CDR3 runs 14 residues. Germline values: CDR1 LGHDT, CDR2 YNNKEL (reference sequence). DNA for the CDR3: TGTGCCAGCAGCCAAGAACTTAAGGGGTATGGCTACACCTTC. Translation gives CASSQELKGYGYTF.

This chain uses TRBV18 with TRBJ2-1; 13 bases are a match to TRBD2. This CDR3 has 17 residues. V lost 3 bases and J lost 3; bases outside the gene matches: 5. The V gene's germline CDR1 is KGHSH and CDR2 LQKENI. The CDR3 DNA is TGTGCCAGCTCACCGAGGACTAGCGGGAGTGACTACAATGAGCAGTTCTTC. This encodes CASSPRTSGSDYNEQFF.

As regards this clone: The sample has other DNA sequences that encode this CDR3 too. This chain connects TRBV18 to TRBJ1-2; weak D call: TRBD1 (5 bases). Trimming took 2 bases from V and 2 from J, leaving 9 bases between them. The V gene's germline CDR1 is KGHSH and CDR2 LQKENI. The CDR3 is 14 residues long. In DNA form, the CDR3 reads TGTGCCAGCTCACCAGGCAGGGCGAACTATGGCTACACCTTC. As protein: CASSPGRANYGYTF. Supplemented by reference TRBV18 and TRBJ1-2, the full variable domain reads NAGVMQNPRHLVRRRGQEARLRCSPMKGHSHVYWYRQLPEEGLKFMVYLQKENIIDESGMPKERFSAEFPKEGPSILRIQQVVRGDSAAYFCASSPGRANYGYTFGSGTRLTVV.

The chain uses TRBV3-1 (or the pseudogene TRBV3-2) and TRBJ1-2, with 8 bases aligning to TRBD1. J was trimmed by 6 bases and V by 4 bases; bases with no gene match: 13. The CDR3 consists of 16 residues. Per germline, CDR1 LGHDT and CDR2 YNNKEL (reference sequence). CDR3 sequence: CASSPSAAGQGNGYTF. As DNA, the CDR3 is TGTGCCAGCAGCCCATCCGCCGCAGGACAGGGAAATGGCTACACCTTC.

This clone has a single count. This chain uses TRBV9 with TRBJ2-1; D not resolved. V was pared by 1 base and J by 2 bases, with 10 bases between. The CDR3 has 15 amino acids. Germline loops: CDR1 SGDLS, CDR2 YYNGEE. The CDR3 nucleotides read TGTGCCAGCAGCGTAAGGTCTGACACCTACAATGAGCAGTTCTTC. This translates into CASSVRSDTYNEQFF.